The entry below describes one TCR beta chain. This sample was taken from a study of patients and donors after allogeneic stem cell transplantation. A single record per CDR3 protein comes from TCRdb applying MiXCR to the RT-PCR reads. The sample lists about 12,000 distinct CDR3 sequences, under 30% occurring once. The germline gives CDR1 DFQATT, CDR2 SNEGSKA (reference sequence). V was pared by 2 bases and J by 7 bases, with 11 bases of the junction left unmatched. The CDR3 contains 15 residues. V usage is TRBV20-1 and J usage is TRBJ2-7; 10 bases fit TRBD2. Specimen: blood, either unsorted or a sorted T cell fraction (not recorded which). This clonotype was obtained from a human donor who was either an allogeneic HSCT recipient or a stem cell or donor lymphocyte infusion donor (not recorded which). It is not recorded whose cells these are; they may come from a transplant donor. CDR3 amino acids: CSARRAGGPPFEQYF. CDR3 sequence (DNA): TGCAGTGCTAGACGAGCGGGAGGGCCTCCTTTTGAGCAGTACTTC.